The TCR beta chain under discussion was sequenced for a study of regulatory T cells in long-lasting Graves disease. The study, taken as a whole, reports: Thyroid tissue was not studied; only peripheral blood was. Clonotypes that were public and shared totalled a few thousand in persistent patients versus roughly 1,000 in new patients.

The TCR beta library used iRepertoire HTBI primers with Arm-PCR amplification of CDR3. Study processing details: Among the samples, 62 TRBV and about 15 TRBJ segments were identified. One entry per CDR3 protein, called by TCRdb with MiXCR from the multiplex PCR reads. The V and J calls were not made by the authors but by TCRdb's processing. The sample gives some 560,000 distinct CDR3 sequences, about 16% of which show up once; roughly 25% is in the top ten. Germline V gene data show CDR1 as SGDLS and CDR2 as YYNGEE. V was trimmed by 0 bases and J by 3 bases, leaving 7 bases between them. This CDR3 is built from 15 residues. The time point was: newly diagnosed GD, antithyroid drugs for less than 3 months. PBMC-derived RNA was used for the TCR library. In the case of this clonotype: The antigen is not known.

The data were also submitted as part of a second study, on T cells in Graves' hyperthyroidism and ophthalmopathy. Per that paper: Exclusion followed for patients with uncontrolled infection, other autoimmune disease, pregnancy or lactation.

The chain links TRBV9 to TRBJ1-6; D call uncertain. The sequences come from peripheral blood mononuclear cells (PBMCs), collected at new diagnosis, from a patient treated with antithyroid drugs. This receptor was identified in a woman aged 35-65 years with Graves disease. The CDR3 loop reads CASSVDDYYNSPLHF. In nucleotides, the CDR3 is TGTGCCAGCAGCGTAGACGATTACTATAATTCACCCCTCCACTTT.